What follows are 26 T cell receptor beta chains derived from one specimen sequenced in a study of monozygotic twins with cystic fibrosis. Here immunoSEQ multiplex PCR was the method, and the copy in TCRdb shows in-frame clones only, minus some. The sample includes approximately 11,000 clones, roughly 85% of them seen just once. The sequenced sample was blood. Source of these receptors: a man between 18 and 29 years old with cystic fibrosis.

The rearrangement joins TRBV7-9 to TRBJ1-2; D is unclear. The CDR3 covers 13 residues. V was clipped by 1 base and J by 8 bases, with 11 bases between them. CDR1 and CDR2 from the germline V gene are SEHNR and FQNEAQ (reference sequence). This chain's CDR3 is CASSLGWGEGYTF. For the CDR3, the DNA is TGTGCCAGCAGCTTAGGGTGGGGAGAAGGCTACACCTTC.

This chain links TRBV4-2 with TRBJ1-4; D possibly corresponds to TRBD1 (6 bases). CDR3 length: 17 residues. Germline V gene lookup returns CDR1 LGHNA and CDR2 YNFKEQ. V was trimmed by 2 bases and J by 7 bases, leaving 20 bases between them. The CDR3, as DNA: TGTGCCAGCAGCCAACGTTCAAGGGGGGGAAGGAGTGAAAAACTGTTTTTT. Translation: CASSQRSRGGRSEKLFF.

The gene calls are TRBV18 and TRBJ2-7, with D uncertain. V lost 6 bases and J lost 1, with 10 bases in between. The CDR3 runs to 13 residues. In germline, CDR1 is KGHSH, CDR2 LQKENI. CDR3 sequence reads: CASSESLSYEQYF. The DNA for the CDR3 is TGTGCCAGCTCTGAGTCGCTATCCTACGAGCAGTACTTC.

This clone came up a few times. The CDR3 region has the DNA TGTGCCAGCAGCGAGACAGGGTATGGCTACACCTTC. This encodes CASSETGYGYTF. The chain combines TRBV7-9 with TRBJ1-2, with 7 bases aligning to TRBD1. The V gene end was trimmed by 5 bases and the J gene end by 5 bases; junction bases not matched to a gene: 2. Germline-derived CDR1 and CDR2 are SEHNR and FQNEAQ (reference sequence). This CDR3 has 12 residues.

The gene calls are TRBV6-6 and TRBJ2-4, with 8 nucleotides matching TRBD1. The germline gives CDR1 MNHNY, CDR2 SVGAGI (reference sequence). CDR3 length: 16 amino acids. Germline trimming cut 0 bases from V and 2 bases from J; bases unmatched to any gene: 3. The CDR3 loop is CASSYSQGASKNIQYF. The CDR3 DNA sequence: TGTGCCAGCAGTTACTCCCAGGGGGCGTCCAAAAACATTCAGTACTTC.

The gene calls are TRBV4-1 and TRBJ1-1; D is unresolved. The CDR3 totals 14 residues. Germline V lookup: CDR1 MGHRA, CDR2 YSYEKL. Trimming took off 0 bases at V and 5 bases at J, with 10 bases between the two ends. The CDR3 bases are TGCGCCAGCAGCCAAGACAAGGGTTGGACTGAAGCTTTCTTT. It encodes CASSQDKGWTEAFF.

The chain recombines TRBV21-1 with TRBJ2-4. TRBV21-1 is flagged as a pseudogene. This CDR3 has 15 amino acids. The DNA for the CDR3 is TGTGCCAGCAGCAAAGTCCTGATAGCCAAAAACATTCAGTACTTC. Translating gives CASSKVLIAKNIQYF.

The chain combines TRBV5-1 with TRBJ1-1; D remains unclear. The length of the CDR3 is 15 residues. The germline V gene has CDR1 SGHRS and CDR2 YFSETQ. With 1 base removed from V and 1 base from J, the gap between germline ends came to 11 bases. The DNA for the CDR3 is TGCGCCAGCAGCTTGTTCCCAGGAGAGAACACTGAAGCTTTCTTT. Its protein product is CASSLFPGENTEAFF.

This clone was picked up a small number of times. The chain joins TRBV5-6 to TRBJ2-7, with D maybe TRBD1 (6 bases). Germline CDR1 reads SGHDT; CDR2 reads YYEEEE. The length of the CDR3 is 15 residues. V lost 4 bases, J lost 4 bases, and 18 bases lay in between. The CDR3 nucleotides are TGTGCCAGCAGCCTGGCGCCTGAGGGGGTGTACGAGCAGTACTTC. It is translated as CASSLAPEGVYEQYF.

The chain links TRBV5-1 to TRBJ2-7, with D uncertain. The CDR3 contains 14 residues. V was clipped by 5 bases and J by 1 base, with 13 bases between them. CDR1 SGHRS and CDR2 YFSETQ come from the germline V gene. The CDR3 region is CASSSKGLSYEQYF. The CDR3 DNA sequence: TGCGCCAGCAGTTCGAAAGGCCTATCCTACGAGCAGTACTTC.

This chain uses TRBV6-5 with TRBJ2-7; TRBD2 matches at 9 bases. Looked up from germline, CDR1 is MNHEY and CDR2 is SVGAGI. J lost 4 bases, V lost 4 bases, and 8 bases had no gene match. This CDR3 spans 15 amino acids. The CDR3 loop reads CASSSPGTSRYEQYF. The CDR3 coding sequence is TGTGCCAGCAGTTCCCCCGGGACTAGCAGATACGAGCAGTACTTC.

The chain joins TRBV7-6 to TRBJ2-1, with 10 positions matching TRBD2. Trimming removed 3 bases from V and 3 bases from J; junction bases left unmatched: 5. Germline values: CDR1 SGHVS, CDR2 FNYEAQ. The CDR3 is 16 residues long. CDR3 protein: CASSFTSGDYYNEQFF. CDR3 sequence (DNA): TGTGCCAGCAGCTTCACTAGCGGGGACTACTACAATGAGCAGTTCTTC.

In this sample, this clone turned up a few times. The rearrangement joins TRBV9 to TRBJ1-1; D not certain. V shed 2 bases and J shed 1 base, with 12 bases lying between them. From germline, CDR1 is SGDLS and CDR2 YYNGEE. This CDR3 spans 15 amino acids. CDR3 nucleotides: TGTGCCAGCAGCGTCACCCAGACAAGGAACACTGAAGCTTTCTTT. This sequence encodes CASSVTQTRNTEAFF.

This chain links TRBV5-8 with TRBJ1-5, with D possibly TRBD1 on 5 matching bases. The CDR3 runs to 14 residues. The germline V and J ends were trimmed by 4 bases and 3 bases, with 11 bases remaining between them. The germline CDR1 and CDR2 sequences are SGHTS and YDEGEE. DNA for the CDR3: TGTGCCAGCAGCCCCCAGGGATTCAATCAGCCCCAGCATTTT. Its translation: CASSPQGFNQPQHF.

The rearrangement links TRBV30 to TRBJ2-2; no firm D call. The CDR3 is 11 residues long. V lost 4 bases, J lost 5 bases, and 5 bases lay in between. Germline loops: CDR1 GTSNPN, CDR2 SVGIG (reference sequence). CDR3 DNA: TGTGCCTGGACATTAACCGGGGAGCTGTTTTTT. This encodes CAWTLTGELFF.

This rearrangement joins TRBV6-1 to TRBJ2-7, with D perhaps TRBD1 (6 bases). Looked up from germline, CDR1 is MNHNS and CDR2 is SASEGT. The CDR3 totals 15 residues. V lost 5 bases and J lost 2, with 16 bases in between. This CDR3 is CASSRDTLVTYEQYF. As DNA, the CDR3 is TGTGCCAGCAGTAGGGACACCCTAGTAACCTACGAGCAGTACTTC.

The chain is built from TRBV20-1 and TRBJ2-7; possibly TRBD2 for D (5 bases). CDR1 and CDR2 from the germline V gene are DFQATT and SNEGSKA (reference sequence). CDR3 size: 11 residues. The V and J ends lost 6 bases and 5 bases respectively, with 11 bases between them. The CDR3 protein is CSAGDSHEQYF. CDR3 nucleotide sequence: TGCAGTGCGGGAGATTCCCACGAGCAGTACTTC.

This clone has just a few counts. The CDR3 nucleotides are TGTGCCAGCAGCACTAGGACAGGGGAGAATTCACCCCTCCACTTT. Translating it yields CASSTRTGENSPLHF. This chain joins TRBV5-4 and TRBJ1-6; 9 nucleotides align to TRBD1. The ends lost 4 bases at V and 7 bases at J; junction bases unmatched: 6. The germline V gene has CDR1 SGHNT and CDR2 YYREEE (reference sequence). There are 15 residues in the CDR3.

The genes are TRBV28 and TRBJ1-4; the D gene is possibly TRBD1 (6 bases). Trimming removed 4 bases from V and 8 bases from J, with 17 bases in between. Looked up from germline, CDR1 is MDHEN and CDR2 is SYDVKM. This CDR3 is 15 amino acids long. This CDR3 is CASSSAGAEREKLFF. The DNA for the CDR3 is TGTGCCAGCAGTTCGGCAGGGGCGGAACGGGAAAAACTGTTTTTT.

The rearrangement joins TRBV6-5 to TRBJ2-7, with D perhaps TRBD1 (5 bases). Trimming stripped 5 bases from V and 4 bases from J, with 15 bases between. CDR1 is MNHEY and CDR2 is SVGAGI in the germline V gene. The CDR3 is 14 residues long. The CDR3, as DNA: TGTGCCAGCAGTCGCAGGGATTTAGGATACGAGCAGTACTTC. Protein sequence: CASSRRDLGYEQYF.

For this clone: At one end, the junction sequence differs from germline, possibly due to a read error. This sequence joins TRBV2 and TRBJ1-1; D unclear. This CDR3 comprises 11 residues. Germline values: CDR1 SNHLY, CDR2 FYNNEI. CDR3 coding DNA: TGTGCCAGCAGTGGGACGGATCAACGGATCTTT. Translating it yields CASSGTDQRIF.

In nucleotides, the CDR3 is TGTGCCAGCAGCTTGGTGAGCGGGAGGGCCACCTACAATGAGCAGTTCTTC. Translating it yields CASSLVSGRATYNEQFF. This chain joins TRBV7-8 and TRBJ2-1; 10 nucleotides agree with TRBD2. V was clipped by 3 bases and J by 2 bases; unmatched bases: 7. Germline-derived CDR1 and CDR2 are SGHVS and FQNEAQ. The CDR3 runs to 17 residues.

V and J are TRBV5-6 and TRBJ2-1, with D uncertain. V gave up 5 bases and J gave up 7 bases, with 19 bases separating them. The germline CDR1 and CDR2 sequences are SGHDT and YYEEEE. The CDR3 contains 15 residues. The CDR3 DNA reads TGTGCCAGCAGGCCCGATACGGACCAAAGGAATGAGCAGTTCTTC. This codes for CASRPDTDQRNEQFF. Based on the CDR3 plus reference TRBV5-6 and TRBJ2-1, the full variable domain is DAGVTQSPTHLIKTRGQQVTLRCSPKSGHDTVSWYQQALGQGPQFIFQYYEEEERQRGNFPDRFSGHQFPNYSSELNVNALLLGDSALYLCASRPDTDQRNEQFFGPGTRLTVL.

CDR3 residues: CASSLPGGDYTF. CDR3 bases: TGTGCCAGCAGCTTGCCCGGGGGTGACTACACCTTC. The V gene is TRBV5-6, the J gene TRBJ1-2; weak D call: TRBD1 (5 bases). Looked up from germline, CDR1 is SGHDT and CDR2 is YYEEEE. Between the trimmed V and J ends, which lost 1 base and 10 bases, there was a span of 11 bases. The CDR3 loop spans 12 amino acids.

The rearrangement uses TRBV30 and TRBJ1-6; tentatively, D is TRBD1 (6 bases). This CDR3 has 13 amino acids. The germline V gene encodes CDR1 GTSNPN and CDR2 SVGIG (reference sequence). Between the trimmed V and J ends, which lost 3 bases and 10 bases, there was a span of 13 bases. CDR3 residues: CAWSKGQPSPLHF. DNA of the CDR3: TGTGCCTGGAGCAAAGGACAGCCCTCACCCCTCCACTTT.

The table lists this clone with a count of one. The chain recombines TRBV7-8 with TRBJ2-3, with 9 bases lining up with TRBD1. Germline lookup yields CDR1 SGHVS and CDR2 FQNEAQ. Trimming took 5 bases from V and 3 from J; bases not matched to a gene: 9. This CDR3 is 16 amino acids long. The CDR3 region is CASSQWEDRGTDTQYF. In DNA, the CDR3 is TGTGCCAGCAGCCAGTGGGAGGACAGGGGAACAGATACGCAGTATTTT.